One sample yielded the 17 T cell receptor beta chains listed below, sequenced in a study of blood T cell repertoires in COVID-19. TCRdb's table, derived via immunoSEQ multiplex PCR, lists solely in-frame clones and lacks some. The sample holds hundreds of thousands of clones, 75% to 90% seen once. Sequencing was done on a sample of PBMCs or T cells enriched from blood (not recorded which). These receptors all stem from a man aged 55 to 69 who had recovered from COVID-19.

This rearrangement joins TRBV2 to TRBJ1-1; the D gene is possibly TRBD1 (5 bases). The germline V gene encodes CDR1 SNHLY and CDR2 FYNNEI. The V end was cut by 5 bases, the J end by 4 bases, with 14 bases between. CDR3 length: 14 residues. The CDR3 coding sequence is TGTGCCAGCAGTCTCCGACAGATTGGCACTGAAGCTTTCTTT. Its translation: CASSLRQIGTEAFF.

Comments on this clone: The identical CDR3 is also encoded by other nucleotide sequences in the sample. The rearrangement joins TRBV2 to TRBJ2-3; D may be TRBD1 (5 bases). The V gene's germline CDR1 is SNHLY and CDR2 FYNNEI. This CDR3 region has 13 residues. Trimming took 4 bases from V and 6 from J, leaving 11 bases between them. CDR3 coding DNA: TGTGCCAGCAGTGGGCAGGGAACGGATACGCAGTATTTT. Translating gives CASSGQGTDTQYF.

The V and J genes are TRBV18 and TRBJ1-1, with D hard to call. Germline values: CDR1 KGHSH, CDR2 LQKENI. Trimming stripped 2 bases from V and 4 bases from J, with 14 bases between. CDR3 length equals 15 residues. The DNA for the CDR3 is TGTGCCAGCTCACCATTTGGGGAGGGTGGCACTGAAGCTTTCTTT. Its translation: CASSPFGEGGTEAFF.

The J gene is TRBJ2-3, the V gene TRBV9; 10 positions match TRBD2. This CDR3 spans 16 amino acids. CDR1 is SGDLS, CDR2 YYNGEE, per germline. V was pared by 0 bases and J by 4 bases, with 5 bases of the junction left unmatched. CDR3 bases: TGTGCCAGCAGCGTAGCGGGACTAGCGAGTCCAGATACGCAGTATTTT. Translating it yields CASSVAGLASPDTQYF.

The rearrangement joins TRBV2 to TRBJ1-5, with 10 bases that match TRBD1. Germline lookup yields CDR1 SNHLY and CDR2 FYNNEI. With 6 bases clipped from V and 4 bases from J, the junction kept 3 bases outside the gene matches. The CDR3 runs 14 residues. The CDR3 bases are TGTGCCAGCAGCCCGGGACAGGGGAATCAGCCCCAGCATTTT. It yields the protein CASSPGQGNQPQHF.

This chain uses TRBV28 with TRBJ2-3; D is perhaps TRBD2 (6 bases). Looked up from germline, CDR1 is MDHEN and CDR2 is SYDVKM. This CDR3 region has 15 residues. Trimming left V 6 bases short and J 0 bases short, with 13 bases between. The CDR3 sequence is CASREAGPSTDTQYF. DNA of the CDR3: TGTGCCAGCAGAGAAGCGGGCCCTAGCACAGATACGCAGTATTTT.

V gene TRBV25-1 combines with J gene TRBJ1-5, with D possibly matching TRBD1 (5 bases). CDR1 is MGHDK and CDR2 is SYGVNS in the germline V gene. The V end lost 4 bases, the J end lost 1 base, and 20 bases lay between the germline ends. The CDR3 has 18 residues. As DNA, the CDR3 is TGTGCCAGCAGTGTCGACTCTGGGGGGACCGCAAGCAATCAGCCCCAGCATTTT. Its protein product is CASSVDSGGTASNQPQHF.

The gene calls are TRBV5-1 and TRBJ2-6, with 7 bases fitting TRBD1. The CDR3 runs to 19 residues. Germline V gene data show CDR1 as SGHRS and CDR2 as YFSETQ. V was clipped by 4 bases and J by 0 bases; unmatched bases: 13. The CDR3 here is CASSPITGQASSGANVLTF. The CDR3 DNA is TGCGCCAGCAGCCCCATTACTGGACAGGCAAGCTCTGGGGCCAACGTCCTGACTTTC.

This clone was observed a handful of times. This chain connects TRBV6-1 to TRBJ1-4; 8 nucleotides match TRBD1. Trimming cost V 3 bases and J 7 bases; bases outside gene matches: 16. The CDR3 runs 18 residues. Germline V gene lookup returns CDR1 MNHNS and CDR2 SASEGT. CDR3 amino acids: CASSDRLAAGQGGEKLFF. As DNA, the CDR3 is TGTGCCAGCAGTGATCGGTTAGCAGCAGGACAGGGAGGTGAAAAACTGTTTTTT.

This chain uses TRBV9 with TRBJ2-7; the D gene is possibly TRBD2 (6 bases). This CDR3 comprises 14 residues. Trimming stripped 0 bases from V and 6 bases from J, with 13 bases between. Germline loops: CDR1 SGDLS, CDR2 YYNGEE. CDR3 protein: CASSVGWGESEQYF. DNA of the CDR3: TGTGCCAGCAGCGTAGGGTGGGGGGAAAGCGAGCAGTACTTC.

This clone was detected once. The chain carries TRBV11-3 and TRBJ2-7, with D maybe TRBD1 (6 bases). The ends were cut back, 5 bases at V and 3 bases at J, with 11 bases in the middle. Germline V gives CDR1 SGHNT, CDR2 YENEEA. This CDR3 spans 13 amino acids. The CDR3 protein is CASSKLDSYEQYF. The CDR3 DNA follows: TGTGCCAGCAGCAAACTGGACAGCTACGAGCAGTACTTC.

The rearrangement links TRBV5-1 to TRBJ2-1; 14 nucleotides line up with TRBD2. Germline CDR1 and CDR2: SGHRS and YFSETQ. This CDR3 has 16 amino acids. Trimming at V came to 4 bases and at J to 7 bases, leaving 7 bases not matched to a gene. CDR3 nucleotide sequence: TGCGCCAGCAGCCGCGGGACTAGCGGGAGTGGGAATGAGCAGTTCTTC. Its protein is CASSRGTSGSGNEQFF.

This chain links TRBV11-2 with TRBJ1-1; tentatively, D is TRBD1 (6 bases). Germline CDR1 is SGHAT and CDR2 is FQNNGV. The CDR3 is made up of 15 amino acids. V shed 0 bases and J shed 3 bases, with 11 bases lying between them. The DNA of the CDR3 is TGTGCCAGCAGCTTAGATTACAGGGCTTACACTGAAGCTTTCTTT. This translates into CASSLDYRAYTEAFF.

The chain uses TRBV7-2 and TRBJ2-2; D gene unclear. The CDR3 loop spans 12 amino acids. The V gene's germline CDR1 is SGHTA and CDR2 FQGNSA. Trimming stripped 4 bases from V and 7 bases from J, with 7 bases between. CDR3 coding DNA: TGTGCCAGCAGCTCTTACAACGGGGAGCTGTTTTTT. Amino acids: CASSSYNGELFF.

This rearrangement joins TRBV18 to TRBJ2-1, with TRBD2 as a possible D gene (5 bases). CDR3 size: 15 residues. V lost 3 bases and J 4 bases, leaving 13 bases between the germline ends. CDR1 is KGHSH, CDR2 LQKENI, per germline. The DNA of the CDR3 is TGTGCCAGCTCACCTTTGGTCCTAGCTTACAATGAGCAGTTCTTC. Protein product: CASSPLVLAYNEQFF.

This sequence joins TRBV9 and TRBJ2-5; 7 bases fit TRBD2. V shed 0 bases, J shed 4 bases, and the junction held 6 bases outside the gene matches. Germline CDR1 reads SGDLS; CDR2 reads YYNGEE. The CDR3 is 15 residues long. CDR3 sequence: CASSVEPRGVETQYF. CDR3 in DNA: TGTGCCAGCAGCGTAGAACCCCGGGGGGTAGAGACCCAGTACTTC.

The rearrangement uses TRBV7-4 and TRBJ2-7; 7 bases are shared with TRBD1. The V gene end was trimmed by 0 bases and the J gene end by 0 bases; junction bases not matched to a gene: 5. CDR3 length: 16 amino acids. CDR1 and CDR2 (germline): SGHVT, SQSDAQ. CDR3 in amino acids: CASSLASDRASYEQYF. CDR3 bases: TGTGCCAGCAGCTTAGCGTCCGACAGGGCCTCCTACGAGCAGTACTTC.